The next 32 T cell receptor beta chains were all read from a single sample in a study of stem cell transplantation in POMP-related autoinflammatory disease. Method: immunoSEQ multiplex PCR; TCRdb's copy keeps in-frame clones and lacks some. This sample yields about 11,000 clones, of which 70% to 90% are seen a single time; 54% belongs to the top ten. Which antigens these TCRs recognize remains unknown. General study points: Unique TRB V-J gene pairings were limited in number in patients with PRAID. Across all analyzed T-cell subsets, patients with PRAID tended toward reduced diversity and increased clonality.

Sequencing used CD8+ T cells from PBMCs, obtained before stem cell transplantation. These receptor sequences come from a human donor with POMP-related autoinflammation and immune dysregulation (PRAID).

The CDR3 reads CASSQALDTQYF. CDR3 DNA sequence: TGCGCCAGCAGCCAAGCGTTGGATACGCAGTATTTT. This chain uses TRBV4-1 with TRBJ2-3; unclear D gene. Germline CDR1 is MGHRA and CDR2 is YSYEKL. The CDR3 is 12 amino acids. V lost 1 base and J 6 bases, leaving 5 bases between the germline ends.

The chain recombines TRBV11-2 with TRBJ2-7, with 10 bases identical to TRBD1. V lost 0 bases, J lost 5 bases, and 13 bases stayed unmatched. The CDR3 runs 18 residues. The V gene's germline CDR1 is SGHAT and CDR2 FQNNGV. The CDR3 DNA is TGTGCCAGCAGCTTAGATAAGGGTTTGGACAGGGGGTGGGACGAGCAGTACTTC. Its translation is CASSLDKGLDRGWDEQYF.

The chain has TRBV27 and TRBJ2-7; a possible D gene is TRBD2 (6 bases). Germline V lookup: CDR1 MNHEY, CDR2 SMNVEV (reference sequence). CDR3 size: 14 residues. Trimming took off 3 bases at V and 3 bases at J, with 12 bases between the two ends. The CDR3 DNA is TGTGCCAGCAGTTTCCTCGGGAGCGGCTACGAGCAGTACTTC. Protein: CASSFLGSGYEQYF.

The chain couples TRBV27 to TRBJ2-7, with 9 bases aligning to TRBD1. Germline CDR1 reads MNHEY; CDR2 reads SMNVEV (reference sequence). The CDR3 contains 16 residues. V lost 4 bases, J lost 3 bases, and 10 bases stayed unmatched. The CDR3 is CASSSPQTGGNYEQYF. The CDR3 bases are TGTGCCAGCAGTTCCCCTCAGACAGGGGGGAACTACGAGCAGTACTTC.

Here the CDR3 DNA reads TGTGCCAGCAGCGGCGGGGTACGGTACCAAGAGACCCAGTACTTC. This sequence encodes CASSGGVRYQETQYF. The chain links TRBV25-1 to TRBJ2-5, with D tentatively TRBD2 (6 bases). The germline V and J ends were trimmed by 6 bases and 0 bases, with 14 bases remaining between them. CDR1 is MGHDK, CDR2 SYGVNS, per germline. CDR3 length: 15 amino acids.

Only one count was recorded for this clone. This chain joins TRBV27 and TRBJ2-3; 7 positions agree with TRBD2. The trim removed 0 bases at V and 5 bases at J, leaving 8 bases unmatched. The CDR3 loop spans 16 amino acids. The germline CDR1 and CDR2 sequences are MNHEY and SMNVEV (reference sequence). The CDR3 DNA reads TGTGCCAGCAGTTTATCGTCAGCGGGATTGGTAGATACGCAGTATTTT. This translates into CASSLSSAGLVDTQYF.

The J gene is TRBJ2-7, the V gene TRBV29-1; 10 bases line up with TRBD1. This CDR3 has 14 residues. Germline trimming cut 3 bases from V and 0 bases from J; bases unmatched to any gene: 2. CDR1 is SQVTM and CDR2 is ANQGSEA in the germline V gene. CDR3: CSVEGQGNSYEQYF. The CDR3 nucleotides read TGCAGCGTTGAGGGACAGGGGAACTCCTACGAGCAGTACTTC.

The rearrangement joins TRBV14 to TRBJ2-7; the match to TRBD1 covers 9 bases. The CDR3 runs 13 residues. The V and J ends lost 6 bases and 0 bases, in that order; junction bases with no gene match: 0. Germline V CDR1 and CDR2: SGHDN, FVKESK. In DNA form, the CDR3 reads TGTGCCAGCAGGGGACAGGGCTCCTACGAGCAGTACTTC. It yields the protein CASRGQGSYEQYF.

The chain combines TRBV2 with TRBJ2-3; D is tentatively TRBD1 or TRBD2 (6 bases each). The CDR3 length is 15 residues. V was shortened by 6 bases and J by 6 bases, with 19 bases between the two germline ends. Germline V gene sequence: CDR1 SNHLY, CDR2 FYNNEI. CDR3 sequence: CASRRRLVGADTQYF. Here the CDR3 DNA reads TGTGCCAGCAGACGTAGACTAGTGGGGGCCGATACGCAGTATTTT.

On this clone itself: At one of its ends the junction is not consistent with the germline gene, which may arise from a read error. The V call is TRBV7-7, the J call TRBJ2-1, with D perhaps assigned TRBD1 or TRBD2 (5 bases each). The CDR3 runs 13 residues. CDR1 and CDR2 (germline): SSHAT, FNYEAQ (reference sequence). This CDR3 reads CASSPGEGYEQFF. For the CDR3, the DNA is TGTGCTAGCAGCCCCGGTGAGGGGTACGAGCAGTTCTTC.

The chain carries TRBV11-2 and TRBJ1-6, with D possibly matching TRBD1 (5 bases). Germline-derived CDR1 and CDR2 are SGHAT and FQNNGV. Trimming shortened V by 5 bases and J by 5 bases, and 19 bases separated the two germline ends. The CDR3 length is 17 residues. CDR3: CASSPQGTGTNNSPLHF. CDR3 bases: TGTGCCAGCAGCCCTCAAGGAACCGGGACCAATAATTCACCCCTCCACTTT. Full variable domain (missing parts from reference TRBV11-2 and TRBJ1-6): EAGVAQSPRYKIIEKRQSVAFWCNPISGHATLYWYQQILGQGPKLLIQFQNNGVVDDSQLPKDRFSAERLKGVDSTLKIQPAKLEDSAVYLCASSPQGTGTNNSPLHFGNGTRLTVT.

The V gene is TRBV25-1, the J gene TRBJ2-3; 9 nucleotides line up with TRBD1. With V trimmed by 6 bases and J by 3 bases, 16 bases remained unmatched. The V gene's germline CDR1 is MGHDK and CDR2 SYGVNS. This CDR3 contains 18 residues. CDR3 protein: CASSPGTGTVIGTDTQYF. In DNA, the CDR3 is TGTGCCAGCAGCCCCGGGACAGGGACTGTCATAGGAACAGATACGCAGTATTTT.

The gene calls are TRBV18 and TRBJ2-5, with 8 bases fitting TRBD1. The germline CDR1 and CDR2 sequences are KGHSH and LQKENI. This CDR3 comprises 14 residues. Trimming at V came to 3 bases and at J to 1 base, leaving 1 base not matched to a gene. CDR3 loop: CASSPGQAQETQYF. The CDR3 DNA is TGTGCCAGCTCACCGGGACAGGCCCAAGAGACCCAGTACTTC.

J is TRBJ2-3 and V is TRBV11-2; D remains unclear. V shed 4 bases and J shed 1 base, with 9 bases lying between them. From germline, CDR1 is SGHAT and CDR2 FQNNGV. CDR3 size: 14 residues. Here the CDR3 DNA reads TGTGCCAGCAGCTCGACCCGGCGCACAGATACGCAGTATTTT. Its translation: CASSSTRRTDTQYF.

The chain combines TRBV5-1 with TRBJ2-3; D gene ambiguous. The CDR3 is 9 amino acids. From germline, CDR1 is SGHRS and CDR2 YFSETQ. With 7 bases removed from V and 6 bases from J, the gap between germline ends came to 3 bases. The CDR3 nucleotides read TGCGCCAGCCTGGATACGCAGTATTTT. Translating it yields CASLDTQYF. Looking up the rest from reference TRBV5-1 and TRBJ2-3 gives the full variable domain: KAGVTQTPRYLIKTRGQQVTLSCSPISGHRSVSWYQQTPGQGLQFLFEYFSETQRNKGNFPGRFSGRQFSNSRSEMNVSTLELGDSALYLCASLDTQYFGPGTRLTVL.

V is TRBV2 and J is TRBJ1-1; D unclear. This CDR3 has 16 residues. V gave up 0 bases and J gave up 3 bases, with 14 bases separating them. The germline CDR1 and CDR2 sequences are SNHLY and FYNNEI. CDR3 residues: CASSEALNFEDTEAFF. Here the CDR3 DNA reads TGTGCCAGCAGTGAAGCGCTTAATTTTGAGGACACTGAAGCTTTCTTT.

The CDR3 nucleotides are TGTGCCAGCAGCTCTGGGGAGGACTATGGCTACACCTTC. Translation: CASSSGEDYGYTF. J is TRBJ1-2 and V is TRBV13; D uncertain. In germline, CDR1 is PRHDT, CDR2 FYEKMQ (reference sequence). Trimming pared 4 bases from V and 3 bases from J, leaving 9 bases between. This CDR3 has 13 residues.

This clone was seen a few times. The CDR3 DNA reads as TGCGCCAGCAGCCAACGGGACAGAGGGACCGGGGAGCTGTTTTTT. As protein: CASSQRDRGTGELFF. This chain uses TRBV4-1 with TRBJ2-2, with 7 bases identical to TRBD1. This CDR3 has 15 residues. Germline V lookup: CDR1 MGHRA, CDR2 YSYEKL. V was pared by 2 bases and J by 5 bases, with 5 bases of the junction left unmatched.

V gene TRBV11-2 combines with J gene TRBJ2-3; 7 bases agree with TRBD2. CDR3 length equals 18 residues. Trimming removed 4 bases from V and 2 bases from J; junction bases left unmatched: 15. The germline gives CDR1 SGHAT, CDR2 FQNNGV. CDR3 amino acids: CASSSWDGLSGATDTQYF. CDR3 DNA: TGTGCCAGCAGCTCGTGGGACGGACTAAGCGGGGCCACAGATACGCAGTATTTT.

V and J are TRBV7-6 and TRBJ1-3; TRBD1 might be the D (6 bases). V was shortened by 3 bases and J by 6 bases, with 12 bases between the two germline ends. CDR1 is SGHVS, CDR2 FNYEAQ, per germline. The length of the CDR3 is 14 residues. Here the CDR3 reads CASSFGGSVNTIYF. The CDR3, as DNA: TGTGCCAGCAGCTTCGGGGGCTCAGTAAACACCATATATTTT.

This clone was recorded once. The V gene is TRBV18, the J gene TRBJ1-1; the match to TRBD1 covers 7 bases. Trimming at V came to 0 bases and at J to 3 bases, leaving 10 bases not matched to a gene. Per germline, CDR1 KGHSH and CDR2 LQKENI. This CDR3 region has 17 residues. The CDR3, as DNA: TGTGCCAGCTCACCACCATGGGACAGCCCTGTGTACACTGAAGCTTTCTTT. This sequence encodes CASSPPWDSPVYTEAFF.

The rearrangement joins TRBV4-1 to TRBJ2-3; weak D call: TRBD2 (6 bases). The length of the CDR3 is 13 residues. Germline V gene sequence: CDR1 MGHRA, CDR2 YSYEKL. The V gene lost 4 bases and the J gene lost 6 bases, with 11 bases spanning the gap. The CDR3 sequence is CASSRAGADTQYF. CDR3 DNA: TGCGCCAGCAGCCGAGCGGGCGCCGATACGCAGTATTTT.

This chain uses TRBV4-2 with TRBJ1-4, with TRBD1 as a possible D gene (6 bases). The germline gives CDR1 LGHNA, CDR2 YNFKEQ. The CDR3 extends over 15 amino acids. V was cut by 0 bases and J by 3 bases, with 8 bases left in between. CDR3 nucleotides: TGTGCCAGCAGCCAAGACGAGGGGGCTAATGAAAAACTGTTTTTT. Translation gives CASSQDEGANEKLFF.

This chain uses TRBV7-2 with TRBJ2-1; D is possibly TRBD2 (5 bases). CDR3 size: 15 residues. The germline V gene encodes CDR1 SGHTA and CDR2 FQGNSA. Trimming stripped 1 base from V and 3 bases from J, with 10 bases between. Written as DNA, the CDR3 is TGTGCCAGCAGCTTAGTCCTAGGAGGCTACAATGAGCAGTTCTTC. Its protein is CASSLVLGGYNEQFF.

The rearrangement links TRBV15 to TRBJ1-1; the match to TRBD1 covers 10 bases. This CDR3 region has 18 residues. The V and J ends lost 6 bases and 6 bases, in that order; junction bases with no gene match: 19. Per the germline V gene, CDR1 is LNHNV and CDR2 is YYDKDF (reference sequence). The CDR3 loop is CATSPRDRGAGNDAEAFF. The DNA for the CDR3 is TGTGCCACCAGTCCCAGGGACAGGGGCGCGGGTAATGACGCTGAAGCTTTCTTT.

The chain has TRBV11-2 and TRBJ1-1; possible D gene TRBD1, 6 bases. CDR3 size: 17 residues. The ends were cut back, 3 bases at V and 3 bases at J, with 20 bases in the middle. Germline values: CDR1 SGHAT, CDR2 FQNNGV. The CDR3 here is CASSFIPGQGRDTEAFF. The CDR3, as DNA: TGTGCCAGCAGCTTCATTCCGGGACAAGGTCGGGACACTGAAGCTTTCTTT. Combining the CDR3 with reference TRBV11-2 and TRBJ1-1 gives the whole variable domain EAGVAQSPRYKIIEKRQSVAFWCNPISGHATLYWYQQILGQGPKLLIQFQNNGVVDDSQLPKDRFSAERLKGVDSTLKIQPAKLEDSAVYLCASSFIPGQGRDTEAFFGQGTRLTVV.

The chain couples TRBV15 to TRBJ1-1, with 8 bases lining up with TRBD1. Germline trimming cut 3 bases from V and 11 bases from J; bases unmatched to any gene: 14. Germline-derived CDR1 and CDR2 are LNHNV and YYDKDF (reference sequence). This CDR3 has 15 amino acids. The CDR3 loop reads CATSSPLRGLFDAFF. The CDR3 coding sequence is TGTGCCACCAGCAGCCCCCTCAGGGGGCTCTTCGACGCTTTCTTT.

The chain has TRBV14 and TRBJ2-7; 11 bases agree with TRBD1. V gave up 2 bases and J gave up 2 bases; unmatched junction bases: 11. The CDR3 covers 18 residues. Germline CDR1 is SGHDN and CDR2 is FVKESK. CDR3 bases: TGTGCCAGCAGCCAACTTTCGTACCGGGACAGGGGGACCTACGAGCAGTACTTC. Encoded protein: CASSQLSYRDRGTYEQYF.

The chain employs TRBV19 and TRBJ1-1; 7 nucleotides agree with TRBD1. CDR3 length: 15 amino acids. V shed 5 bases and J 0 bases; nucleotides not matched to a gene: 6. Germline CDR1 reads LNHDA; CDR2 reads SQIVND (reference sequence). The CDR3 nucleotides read TGTGCCAGTAGTGCCGAACAGGGGTTGAACACTGAAGCTTTCTTT. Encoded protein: CASSAEQGLNTEAFF.

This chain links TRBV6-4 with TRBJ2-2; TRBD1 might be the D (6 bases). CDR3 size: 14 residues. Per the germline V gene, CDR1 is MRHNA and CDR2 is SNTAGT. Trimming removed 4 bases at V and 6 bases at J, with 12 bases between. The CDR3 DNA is TGTGCCAGCAGTGTTGCCAGGGGCGCCGGGGAGCTGTTTTTT. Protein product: CASSVARGAGELFF.

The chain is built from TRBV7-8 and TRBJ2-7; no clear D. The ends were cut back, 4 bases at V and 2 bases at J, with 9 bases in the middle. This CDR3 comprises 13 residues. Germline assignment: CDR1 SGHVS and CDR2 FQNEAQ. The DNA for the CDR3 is TGTGCCAGCAGCTGGGGTCCTACCTACGAGCAGTACTTC. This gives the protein CASSWGPTYEQYF.

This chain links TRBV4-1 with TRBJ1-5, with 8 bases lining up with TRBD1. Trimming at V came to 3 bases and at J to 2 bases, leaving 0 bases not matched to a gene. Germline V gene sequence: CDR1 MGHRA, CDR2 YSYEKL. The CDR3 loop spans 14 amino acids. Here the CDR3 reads CASSQGQGNQPQHF. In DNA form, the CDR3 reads TGCGCCAGCAGCCAGGGACAGGGCAATCAGCCCCAGCATTTT.